One T cell receptor (beta chain) is described in this entry. The data originate from a study of blood T cell repertoires in COVID-19. The germline V gene has CDR1 SGDLS and CDR2 YYNGEE. Trimming removed 0 bases at V and 8 bases at J, with 12 bases between. This CDR3 region has 14 residues. Repertoires were generated with immunoSEQ multiplex PCR, while TCRdb's copy carries only in-frame clones and drops some. The sample yields about 74,000 clones, roughly 90% seen once. The rearrangement joins TRBV9 to TRBJ2-1; a weak D match, TRBD2 (5 bases). The clonotype comes from a human donor in a cohort sampled during active COVID-19. The sample taken for sequencing was peripheral blood. The CDR3 DNA is TGTGCCAGCAGCGTAGACGGGAAGGTCGATGAGCAGTTCTTC. Translated: CASSVDGKVDEQFF.